This TCR beta chain appears in the sequencing data of a study of T cell responses to AZD1222 COVID-19 vaccine. Whole-study findings and limits: Seropositive AZD1222 recipients at baseline numbered only five or six. There were vaccine-associated CD4 TCRs across spike, dominant at 160-218 and 743-854. Spike-specific TCR breadth and depth rose after two AZD1222 doses. Donor demographics were predominantly white British with a female majority; clonal diversity may be underestimated.

V trimming: 3 bases; J trimming: 4 bases; junction bases outside the gene matches: 13. CDR3 size: 17 residues. CDR1 is KGHSH, CDR2 LQKENI, per germline. Clones were sequenced by immunoSEQ multiplex PCR, and TCRdb holds only the in-frame ones, with some missing. In the table there are 75,000 to 95,000 clones, around 90% of which are singletons. This clone was seen once. Its target is not known. This specimen was peripheral blood, taken 28 days after the second AZD1222 dose. The V and J genes are TRBV18 and TRBJ2-5, with 8 bases lining up with TRBD2. The receptor comes from an adult who received the AZD1222 COVID-19 vaccine. In DNA form, the CDR3 reads TGTGCCAGCTCACCGGTCCCGGTAGCGGGGAAGGGAGAGACCCAGTACTTC. Amino acid sequence: CASSPVPVAGKGETQYF. Full variable domain (remainder filled in from reference TRBV18 and TRBJ2-5): NAGVMQNPRHLVRRRGQEARLRCSPMKGHSHVYWYRQLPEEGLKFMVYLQKENIIDESGMPKERFSAEFPKEGPSILRIQQVVRGDSAAYFCASSPVPVAGKGETQYFGPGTRLLVL.